A selection of T cell receptor beta chains follows, all from one sample in a study of cytomegalovirus exposure and HLA in healthy donors. The assay was immunoSEQ multiplex PCR, and TCRdb's table has in-frame clones only and misses some. The data show around 140,000 clones, with roughly four fifths seen just once and approximately 0.94% held by the top ten. Sequencing was done on a sample of PBMCs. These receptors all stem from a woman aged 55-75 years in good health and CMV-seronegative. Both conserved end residues are part of each CDR3.

v_call | cdr3_aa
TRBV9 | CASSPSGATDTQYF
TRBV6-1 | CASSEWEVYSNQPQHF
TRBV27 | CASSKGTSGRGEQYF
TRBV14 | CASSQGQAVYGYTF
TRBV5-1 | CASSFNQETQYF
TRBV28 | CASTPTGNPSYGANVLTF
TRBV15 | CATSRDGTGAYQPQHF
TRBV10-1 | CASTEGGSTDTQYF
TRBV5-4 | CASSLGGTGDQPQHF
TRBV10-3 | CATAKPKETQYF
TRBV25-1 | CASSEGTGNQHF
TRBV6-1 | CASSENIGPAGQLYNEQFF
TRBV5-1 | CASSLPGQDYGYTF
TRBV11-2 | CASSPRTGTYEQYF
TRBV11-2 | CASSSDRPYEQYF
TRBV11-3 | CASSTPGQGTGELFF
TRBV23-1 | CASSQPGHGNQETQYF
TRBV16 | CASSQLEAVNYGYTF
TRBV27 | CASSLGTGRIISPLHF
TRBV5-4 | CASSLALSRGGPHEQYF
TRBV28 | CASSFPSGSNEQFF
TRBV5-6 | CASRRVKNEQYF
TRBV7-9 | CASSRGRDGRELFF
TRBV19 | CASSPGRQRLNEKLFF
TRBV7-2 | CASSLPATFGEQYF
TRBV5-4 | CASSRGGDGGEQFF
TRBV7-9 | CASSPGTSGRADTGELFF
TRBV28 | CASSPTGTGDEDEQFF
TRBV4-1 | CASSPSDPDRANTEAFF
TRBV19 | CASSQDRGQNQPQHF
TRBV2 | CARSYGTRHPGQYF
TRBV28 | CASSPIGGEHSPLHF
TRBV6-1 | CASSDPAGGKVDTQYF
TRBV10-2 | CASSDRGLNQPQHF
TRBV19 | CASSIQGLSLPQPQHF
TRBV28 | CASSLFTPDRARHF
TRBV7-8 | CASSPRAFSYEQYF
TRBV7-2 | CASSLGLAGYNEQFF
TRBV4-1 | CASSQDPDGYYEQYF
TRBV27 | CASSFFGGDYEQYF
TRBV18 | CASSPGHDPGATPAFF
TRBV9 | CASSPRGQGYTEAFF
TRBV29-1 | CSVGNRGASGYTF
TRBV19 | CASVIQGTGNTIYF
TRBV5-1 | CASSFLAGGRGEQFF
TRBV9 | CASSVEDYGEQFF
TRBV18 | CASSPAQSQETQYF
TRBV27 | CASSIIGGDTGELFF
TRBV19 | CASSSLQQGNYGYTF
TRBV6-1 | CASSEGRGSGEKLFF
TRBV4-1 | CASSQDKGAGVPEQFF
TRBV5-1 | CASSEHSGQRETQYF
TRBV7-9 | CASSFTGGGEKLFF
TRBV19 | CASGLAGGSGAKNIQYF
TRBV7-3 | CASSPSRGGSGNTGELFF
TRBV7-9 | CASSLGAGMDYEQYF
TRBV5-4 | CASSLGWDSSYEQYF